This paragraph reports one T cell receptor (beta chain). Antigen specificity is unknown. Per germline, CDR1 WNHNN and CDR2 SYGVQD (reference sequence). The length of the CDR3 is 14 residues. Trimming at V came to 2 bases and at J to 4 bases, leaving 2 bases not matched to a gene. The sample comes from a study of OX40 agonist ivuxolimab in advanced cancers. Study-level findings and limits: Part of the nonresponder group also had normalized T-cell clonal expansion that was low.

Assay: immunoSEQ multiplex PCR; the TCRdb copy retains only in-frame clones and omits some. The sample records 70,000 to 95,000 clones, more than 90% being singletons. The receptor was isolated from an adult with an advanced solid tumor such as melanoma, head and neck, liver or kidney cancer. The V gene is TRBV10-1, the J gene TRBJ2-3, with 8 bases matching TRBD2. The sequences come from CD4+ or CD8+ T cells sorted from blood, collected in a trial of the OX40 agonist ivuxolimab. The CDR3 region has the DNA TGCGCCAGCAGTGAGGGAGCGGGAGCAGATACGCAGTATTTT. Its protein is CASSEGAGADTQYF.